These 13 T cell receptor beta chains share one sample of origin, sequenced in a study of blood T cells in healthy people across ages. A second 7 to 11 cycle PCR used barcoded and J-beta primers. A single record per CDR3 protein comes from TCRdb applying MiXCR to the 5' RACE reads. The sample lists about 1 million distinct CDR3 sequences; almost 25% were seen once. In addition, the sample was reused for a study of T cells of mothers and their children.

Material: blood. The receptors stem from a girl aged 2-10 years in good health.

This clonotype has just a few counts. A read error may account for a junction end that differs from germline. This rearrangement joins TRBV9 to TRBJ2-5; 10 bases fit TRBD2. CDR1 is SGDLS, CDR2 YYNGEE, per germline. The CDR3 totals 15 residues. CDR3 nucleotides: TGTGTCAGCAGCGTAGAGGCTAGCGGGAGAGAGACCCAGTACTTC. Protein: CVSSVEASGRETQYF. Full variable domain (remainder filled in from reference TRBV9 and TRBJ2-5): DSGVTQTPKHLITATGQRVTLRCSPRSGDLSVYWYQQSLDQGLQFLIQYYNGEERAKGNILERFSAQQFPDLHSELNLSSLELGDSALYFCVSSVEASGRETQYFGPGTRLLVL.

This clonotype was counted a few times. One end of the junction varies from germline; a read error may be responsible. The rearrangement links TRBV7-8 to TRBJ1-1; D is unresolved. Looked up from germline, CDR1 is SGHVS and CDR2 is FQNEAQ. This CDR3 region has 14 residues. The CDR3 DNA follows: TGTGCCGGCAGCCCAACGGGAATCAACACTGAAGCTTTCTTT. Protein sequence: CAGSPTGINTEAFF.

This clonotype was recorded once. This chain connects TRBV6-2 or TRBV6-3 to TRBJ2-1; TRBD1 might be the D (6 bases). V was shortened by 8 bases and J by 5 bases, with 16 bases between the two germline ends. The CDR3 length is 14 residues. The germline gives CDR1 MNHEY, CDR2 SVGEGT. CDR3 residues: CASEDRTEHNEQFF. The CDR3 nucleotides are TGTGCCAGCGAGGATAGGACAGAGCACAATGAGCAGTTCTTC.

The CDR3 DNA follows: TGTGCCAGCACCGCGCGGGGGAATGGTTGGGAGACCCAGTACTTC. The encoded protein is CASTARGNGWETQYF. The chain uses TRBV7-9 and TRBJ2-5, with 7 bases aligning to TRBD2. The CDR3 sequence is 15 residues long. J was trimmed by 5 bases and V by 7 bases; bases with no gene match: 13. Germline values: CDR1 SEHNR, CDR2 FQNEAQ (reference sequence).

V and J are TRBV20-1 and TRBJ1-5; D is unresolved. Germline-derived CDR1 and CDR2 are DFQATT and SNEGSKA (reference sequence). The CDR3 is 15 residues long. Trimming removed 0 bases at V and 7 bases at J, with 16 bases between. In DNA, the CDR3 is TGCAGTGCTAGAGAATCAACAGTGCTAATCCAGCCCCAGCATTTT. Its protein product is CSARESTVLIQPQHF.

The J gene is TRBJ1-4, the V gene TRBV13; D gene ambiguous. The CDR3 runs to 16 residues. CDR1 and CDR2 from the germline V gene are PRHDT and FYEKMQ (reference sequence). The ends were cut back, 4 bases at V and 7 bases at J, with 19 bases in the middle. The CDR3 spells CASSSRYGVRSEKLFF. Here the CDR3 DNA reads TGTGCCAGCAGCTCCCGGTATGGGGTGAGGAGTGAAAAACTGTTTTTT.

The chain has TRBV6-2 or TRBV6-3 and TRBJ2-1; perhaps D is TRBD1 or TRBD2 (6 bases each). Germline V CDR1 and CDR2: MNHEY, SVGEGT. The CDR3 contains 17 residues. The ends were cut back, 0 bases at V and 9 bases at J, with 21 bases in the middle. CDR3 bases: TGTGCCAGCAGTTACTCGAGGAGGGGGTCCCCCCCCGGTGAGCAGTTCTTC. The encoded protein is CASSYSRRGSPPGEQFF.

The chain joins TRBV20-1 to TRBJ2-7; TRBD1 aligns across 7 bases. This CDR3 has 16 amino acids. V lost 6 bases, J lost 6 bases, and 20 bases stayed unmatched. Per germline, CDR1 DFQATT and CDR2 SNEGSKA (reference sequence). The CDR3 here is CSATLLVTGTLGEQYF. In DNA, the CDR3 is TGCAGTGCCACACTTCTAGTGACAGGGACCCTCGGCGAGCAGTACTTC.

This clonotype was recorded a few times. A much larger clone lies a single base off, so this may be a read error. The V call is TRBV4-2, the J call TRBJ2-6; the D is unclear. Looked up from germline, CDR1 is LGHNA and CDR2 is YNFKEQ. The CDR3 spans 15 residues. The V end was cut by 0 bases, the J end by 0 bases, with 3 bases between. The CDR3 nucleotides read TGTGCCAGCAGCCAAGAAAGCTCTGGGGCCAACGTCCTGACTTTC. It codes for CASSQESSGANVLTF.

This clonotype was picked up a small number of times. The V call is TRBV5-1, the J call TRBJ2-5; D is undetermined. The CDR3 is 15 residues long. V lost 0 bases, J lost 2 bases, and 11 bases lay in between. CDR1 SGHRS and CDR2 YFSETQ come from the germline V gene. The CDR3 loop reads CASSLALALQETQYF. CDR3 in DNA: TGCGCCAGCAGCTTGGCTCTCGCCCTACAAGAGACCCAGTACTTC.

This clonotype was picked up a small number of times. The gene calls are TRBV29-1 and TRBJ2-3; possibly TRBD1 for D (5 bases). The CDR3 is 13 amino acids. Germline CDR1 SQVTM, CDR2 ANQGSEA. Between the trimmed V and J ends, which lost 7 bases and 2 bases, there was a span of 13 bases. The DNA for the CDR3 is TGCAGCGCACCAGAACAGGCCACAGATACGCAGTATTTT. Translated: CSAPEQATDTQYF.

V is TRBV28 and J is TRBJ2-5; D possibly corresponds to TRBD2 (5 bases). The CDR3 spans 13 residues. Germline CDR1 and CDR2: MDHEN and SYDVKM. V lost 3 bases and J lost 7, with 12 bases in between. CDR3 nucleotide sequence: TGTGCCAGCAGTTTCCCCAAAGGAGGGACCCAGTACTTC. Amino acid sequence: CASSFPKGGTQYF.

In its sample, this clonotype was seen a few times. The chain couples TRBV6-6 to TRBJ2-3, with TRBD2 as a possible D gene (6 bases). From germline, CDR1 is MNHNY and CDR2 SVGAGI (reference sequence). Trimming removed 6 bases from V and 6 bases from J, with 13 bases in between. This CDR3 has 13 amino acids. The CDR3 DNA reads TGTGCCAGCAGCCCCCGGGACTCTGATACGCAGTATTTT. This translates into CASSPRDSDTQYF.